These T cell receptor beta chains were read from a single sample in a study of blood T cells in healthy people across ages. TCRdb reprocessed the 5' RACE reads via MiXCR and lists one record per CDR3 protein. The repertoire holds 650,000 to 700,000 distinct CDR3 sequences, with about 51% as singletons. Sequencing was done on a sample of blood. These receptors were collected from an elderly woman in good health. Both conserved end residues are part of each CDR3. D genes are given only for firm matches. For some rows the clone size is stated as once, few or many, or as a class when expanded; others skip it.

DNA: TGCGCCAGCAGCTTGGGTTTTGAGCAGTTCTTC
CDR3: CASSLGFEQFF
V: TRBV5-1
J: TRBJ2-1
size: many
D: NA

DNA: TGTGCCAGCAGCCCCAGGGCCGCCCGTCTCTTCCTTTACAATGAGCAGTTCTTC
CDR3: CASSPRAARLFLYNEQFF
V: TRBV7-9
J: TRBJ2-1
size: many
D: NA

DNA: TGTGCCAGCAGCTTAGAGACAGGGGGCTTGAATGAGCAGTTCTTC
CDR3: CASSLETGGLNEQFF
V: TRBV7-2
J: TRBJ2-1
size: NA
D: TRBD1

DNA: TGTGCCAGCAGCTACCCCTCCGAGACCCAGTACTTC
CDR3: CASSYPSETQYF
V: TRBV7-2
J: TRBJ2-5
size: NA
D: NA

DNA: TGTGCCAGCAGTTGGTGGAAAAGCGGGGAGCGCCAATCTGGGGCCAACGTCCTGACTTTC
CDR3: CASSWWKSGERQSGANVLTF
V: TRBV6-2/TRBV6-3
J: TRBJ2-6
size: NA
D: TRBD2

DNA: TGTGCCAGCAGCTTATGGCAAGCGGGAGTCGATGAGCAGTTCTTC
CDR3: CASSLWQAGVDEQFF
V: TRBV7-9
J: TRBJ2-1
size: once
D: TRBD2

DNA: TGTGCCAGCAGTGAAGCCGGGGTACTAGCGGGAAACGAGCAGTACTTC
CDR3: CASSEAGVLAGNEQYF
V: TRBV2
J: TRBJ2-7
size: NA
D: TRBD2

DNA: TGTGCCAGCAGCCAAGAAGGCGGGAGATCCTATGGCTACACCTTC
CDR3: CASSQEGGRSYGYTF
V: TRBV3-1
J: TRBJ1-2
size: once
D: NA

DNA: TGTGCCAGCAGTGCGTGGACGGATACAATGAGCCAGTTCTTC
CDR3: CASSAWTDTMSQFF
V: TRBV27
J: TRBJ2-1
size: NA
D: NA

DNA: TGTGCCAGCAGTGAATGGGGCAGGGGGTATGGCTACACCTTC
CDR3: CASSEWGRGYGYTF
V: TRBV2
J: TRBJ1-2
size: few
D: TRBD1

DNA: TGCAGTGCTAATGCAATACAGGGACATCTCTCTGGGGCCAACGTCCTGACTTTC
CDR3: CSANAIQGHLSGANVLTF
V: TRBV20-1
J: TRBJ2-6
size: many
D: NA

DNA: TGTGCCAGCAGTGACCTAAGGAACACTGAAGCTTTCTTT
CDR3: CASSDLRNTEAFF
V: TRBV2
J: TRBJ1-1
size: NA
D: NA

DNA: TGTGCCAGCAGCCCGGACGCAAGCTCCTACGAGCAGTACTTC
CDR3: CASSPDASSYEQYF
V: TRBV6-6
J: TRBJ2-7
size: NA
D: NA

DNA: TGCAGCGTTGCGGGGGTCGCCGGGTTAGCCAAAAACATTCAGTACTTC
CDR3: CSVAGVAGLAKNIQYF
V: TRBV29-1
J: TRBJ2-4
size: NA
D: NA

DNA: TGCAGTGCTTTCGGGGGTTACACAGATACGCAGTATTTT
CDR3: CSAFGGYTDTQYF
V: TRBV20-1
J: TRBJ2-3
size: many
D: NA

DNA: TGCAGTGCCGCCCTTGGAGCGGACAATGAGCAGTTCTTC
CDR3: CSAALGADNEQFF
V: TRBV20-1
J: TRBJ2-1
size: NA
D: NA

DNA: TGTGCCAGCAGTCATCCGATGGGCACTGGAAACACCATATATTTT
CDR3: CASSHPMGTGNTIYF
V: TRBV6-6
J: TRBJ1-3
size: NA
D: NA

DNA: TGTGCCAGCAGTGAACTCGAGGAGACCCAGTACTTC
CDR3: CASSELEETQYF
V: TRBV2
J: TRBJ2-5
size: many
D: NA

DNA: TGTGCCAGCAGCTTATTGGGGGGCAAAGAGACCCAGTACTTC
CDR3: CASSLLGGKETQYF
V: TRBV7-9
J: TRBJ2-5
size: few
D: NA

DNA: TGTGCCAGCAGCCAGGGCAGGGGAAGAGGCAATGAGCAGTTCTTC
CDR3: CASSQGRGRGNEQFF
V: TRBV3-1
J: TRBJ2-1
size: many
D: NA

DNA: TGTGCCAGCAGTCCACCCGGCGTGGACTTTGAAAAACTGTTTTTT
CDR3: CASSPPGVDFEKLFF
V: TRBV28
J: TRBJ1-4
size: NA
D: NA

DNA: TGTGCCAGCAGTGAAGGGACAGGGACTGGGGCCAACGTCCTGACTTTC
CDR3: CASSEGTGTGANVLTF
V: TRBV6-1
J: TRBJ2-6
size: NA
D: TRBD1

DNA: TGTGCCAGCAGCTCCGGGACATCCCACGAGCAGTACTTC
CDR3: CASSSGTSHEQYF
V: TRBV11-3
J: TRBJ2-7
size: many
D: NA

DNA: TGTGCCAGCAGCTCCAGTGCGGGAGGTCACGAGCAGTACTTC
CDR3: CASSSSAGGHEQYF
V: TRBV12-3/TRBV12-4
J: TRBJ2-7
size: NA
D: TRBD2

DNA: TGCAGCGTTGAAGATCGCAAAGATACGCAGTATTTT
CDR3: CSVEDRKDTQYF
V: TRBV29-1
J: TRBJ2-3
size: many
D: NA

DNA: TGTGCCAGCAGCTTAACGCGGGCAGGGGAGAATGAGCAGTACTTC
CDR3: CASSLTRAGENEQYF
V: TRBV7-3
J: TRBJ2-7
size: few
D: NA

DNA: TGCGCCAGCAGCAAAATAGCGGGGGGCAATACCTACGAGCAGTACTTC
CDR3: CASSKIAGGNTYEQYF
V: TRBV4-3
J: TRBJ2-7
size: NA
D: TRBD2

DNA: TGTGCCAGCAGCCGACCCACTAGCGTAAAGACCCAGTACTTC
CDR3: CASSRPTSVKTQYF
V: TRBV7-9
J: TRBJ2-5
size: NA
D: TRBD2

DNA: TGTGCCAGCAGGCGACAGGGTCCTGGCTACACCTTC
CDR3: CASRRQGPGYTF
V: TRBV12-3/TRBV12-4
J: TRBJ1-2
size: NA
D: TRBD1

DNA: TGTGCCAGCAGTTACTCGAATAAAGCACAGGGGTATTTT
CDR3: CASSYSNKAQGYF
V: TRBV6-5
J: TRBJ2-3
size: many
D: NA

DNA: TGTGCCACCAGTGACTCCGTGAGGGGTAATGAAAAACTGTTTTTT
CDR3: CATSDSVRGNEKLFF
V: TRBV24-1
J: TRBJ1-4
size: NA
D: NA

DNA: TGCAGCGTAAAGACTAGCGGGGTTACCTACGAGCAGTACTTC
CDR3: CSVKTSGVTYEQYF
V: TRBV29-1
J: TRBJ2-7
size: NA
D: TRBD2

DNA: TGCAGCATCCGGGGACAAGGGGATGAAAAACTGTTTTTT
CDR3: CSIRGQGDEKLFF
V: TRBV29-1
J: TRBJ1-4
size: NA
D: NA

DNA: TGCGCCAGCAGCCAAAGAACGGCTAGCGCAGCCAGCTCCTACAATGAGCAGTTCTTC
CDR3: CASSQRTASAASSYNEQFF
V: TRBV4-1
J: TRBJ2-1
size: many
D: NA

DNA: TGTGCCAGCAGCCCAGGACTAGCGGGAGATTGGGGAAAAGCCAAAAACATTCAGTACTTC
CDR3: CASSPGLAGDWGKAKNIQYF
V: TRBV3-1
J: TRBJ2-4
size: NA
D: TRBD2

DNA: TGTGCCAGCAGTGCGGGACTAGCGGGGTACAATGAGCGGTTCTTC
CDR3: CASSAGLAGYNERFF
V: TRBV6-4
J: TRBJ2-1
size: NA
D: TRBD2

DNA: TGTGCCAGCAGTGGGCAAGGCCATAGCTCCTACGAGCAGTACTTC
CDR3: CASSGQGHSSYEQYF
V: TRBV25-1
J: TRBJ2-7
size: NA
D: NA

DNA: TGTGCCAGCATCCCGGGGGTTAGCCCTAGCTCTGGGGCCAACGTCCTGACTTTC
CDR3: CASIPGVSPSSGANVLTF
V: TRBV7-2
J: TRBJ2-6
size: once
D: NA

DNA: TGTGCCAGCAGCCACAGTAGGAGGACGACTTTAGCCAAAAACATTCAGTACTTC
CDR3: CASSHSRRTTLAKNIQYF
V: TRBV3-1
J: TRBJ2-4
size: once
D: NA

DNA: TGTGCCAGCTCACCGATCCGGGACGGAGCCTACGAGCAGTACTTC
CDR3: CASSPIRDGAYEQYF
V: TRBV18
J: TRBJ2-7
size: NA
D: NA

DNA: TGTGCCTGGAGTGAGGGGCGTCATGGCTACACCTTC
CDR3: CAWSEGRHGYTF
V: TRBV30
J: TRBJ1-2
size: NA
D: NA

DNA: TGTGCCAGCAGCATTGGGGGACCATCCTACGAGCAGTACTTC
CDR3: CASSIGGPSYEQYF
V: TRBV21-1
J: TRBJ2-7
size: NA
D: NA

DNA: TGTGCCAGCAGCCCCGACAGGGGTACTGAAGCTTTCTTT
CDR3: CASSPDRGTEAFF
V: TRBV16
J: TRBJ1-1
size: few
D: TRBD1

DNA: TGTGCCAGCCTTCCAGCGGGGGGGTACAATGAGCAGTTCTTC
CDR3: CASLPAGGYNEQFF
V: TRBV12-3/TRBV12-4
J: TRBJ2-1
size: NA
D: TRBD2

DNA: TGTGCCAGCAGTCGGAACAATGAAGCTTTCTTT
CDR3: CASSRNNEAFF
V: TRBV27
J: TRBJ1-1
size: once
D: NA